This T cell receptor beta chain was documented in a study of T cell clonality in common variable immunodeficiency. This table comes from immunoSEQ multiplex PCR, and its TCRdb copy is limited to in-frame clones, with some not included. Sampling found 35,000 to 55,000 clones, none seen once. This clone came up many times. The source is a person aged 18 to 75 in good health. The specimen was peripheral blood mononuclear cells.

The DNA read from the CDR3 is TGCGCCAGCAGCAGCGGGACGGCCGAG. Protein product: CASSSGTAE. The whole CDR3 sequence is CASSSGTAEQYF. The rearrangement joins TRBV5-1 to TRBJ2-7; the match to TRBD2 covers 7 bases. The read halts 3 residues ahead of the CDR3 end, with the missing end drawn from the germline J gene. This CDR3 spans 12 amino acids. Trimming cost V 4 bases and J 6 bases; bases outside gene matches: 4. In germline, CDR1 is SGHRS, CDR2 YFSETQ. The full variable domain, with the rest looked up from reference TRBV5-1 and TRBJ2-7, is KAGVTQTPRYLIKTRGQQVTLSCSPISGHRSVSWYQQTPGQGLQFLFEYFSETQRNKGNFPGRFSGRQFSNSRSEMNVSTLELGDSALYLCASSSGTAEQYFGPGTRLTVT.